A selection of T cell receptor beta chains follows, all from one sample in a study of T-cell reconstitution after alpha-beta-depleted transplantation in children. One entry per CDR3 protein, called by TCRdb with MiXCR from the PCR reads. The sample has around 490,000 distinct CDR3 sequences; about an eighth are singletons. The source material was PBMCs, mostly from graft donor cells, sampled 180 days after TCRalphabeta/CD19-depleted stem cell transplant. All receptors derive from a female patient between 2 and 15 years old who had a stem cell transplant for aplastic anemia, so the T cells may come from the graft donor. Each CDR3 is given without its conserved first and last residue. A D gene is named only where the DNA matches it firmly.

V gene | D gene | CDR3 protein
TRBV5-1 | . | ASSSGLANYGYT
TRBV7-3 | . | ASSLTRVAF
TRBV6-1 | TRBD1 | ASSSGTGRLLEETQY
TRBV6-2/TRBV6-3 | . | ASSSADYGYT
TRBV5-6 | . | ASSLGRMQETQY
TRBV5-5 | . | ASSPAGRDPYGYT
TRBV12-3/TRBV12-4 | TRBD1 | ASSRGQGVQETQY
TRBV27 | . | ASVGGRLDTQY
TRBV7-2 | . | ASSLRVRQATSYEQY
TRBV24-1 | . | ATSDLAGQHY
TRBV7-2 | . | ASSFSIQETQY
TRBV20-1 | . | SAHGLETNTGELF
TRBV9 | . | ASSVRDRGDGYT
TRBV29-1 | TRBD1 | SVATGVRNQPQH
TRBV29-1 | TRBD2 | SVEEVRSGRYNEQF
TRBV5-1 | TRBD2 | ASRTSGGTYNEQF
TRBV11-2 | . | ASSLSLGHDYNEQF
TRBV28 | . | ASSLVPGATGELF
TRBV18 | . | ASSPPPTSPPI
TRBV9 | . | ASSPPGAFSSYNEQF
TRBV20-1 | TRBD1 | SAARLEGAGAF
TRBV7-9 | TRBD1 | ASSYAGGQGD
TRBV11-2 | . | ASSIYREGELF
TRBV2 | TRBD1 | ARRGGRGRGADTQY
TRBV3-1 | TRBD1 | ASSLGTVYLTGELF
TRBV12-3/TRBV12-4 | TRBD2 | ASSSGLAKETQY
TRBV5-6 | TRBD1 | ASSLAPTGQETQY
TRBV7-9 | . | ASSLAKSSFGELF
TRBV20-1 | . | SASLADHPYEQY
TRBV11-2 | TRBD2 | ASSLGASGRANTGELF
TRBV7-2 | . | ASSLGTVWEQF
TRBV28 | . | ASSLSAKRQPQH
TRBV4-1 | . | ASSQVLTDTQY
TRBV27 | . | ASSTQWSPTGSGANVLT
TRBV6-2/TRBV6-3 | . | ASRNWIESYNEQF
TRBV6-1 | TRBD2 | ASSPPGRYEQY
TRBV20-1 | . | SASGRNTGELF
TRBV7-9 | TRBD2 | ASSLEPPSGRPSF
TRBV4-3 | . | ASSQDAAGPRTGYGYT
TRBV6-2/TRBV6-3 | . | ASSYEATGELF
TRBV5-1 | TRBD2 | ASSLAPTSGRAPEQF
TRBV24-1 | TRBD1 | ATSDFAGTGGGEQF
TRBV10-3 | . | AISDLGQGTEAF
TRBV11-3 | . | ASSPKGSLGEKLF
TRBV14 | . | ASSQDNRDIQY
TRBV28 | TRBD1 | ASSSGQGGLNEKLF
TRBV4-3 | . | ASSQGTPSGRQY
TRBV18 | TRBD2 | ASSRVGGGRTETQY
TRBV20-1 | . | SARGQPTGSEF
TRBV20-1 | . | SASPKGLSYEQY
TRBV5-1 | TRBD2 | ASSQGTSRNEQY